This T cell receptor (beta chain) was captured by sequencing in a study of early T cells in non-severe SARS-CoV-2 infection. Study information: Unsorted whole blood bulk RNA was sequenced, with unpaired chains.

Individual cDNA molecules were tagged with unique molecular identifiers, the study reported. TCRdb passed the 5' RACE reads through MiXCR, listing each CDR3 protein once. Of some 64,000 distinct CDR3 sequences in the sample, 20% to 25% were seen once. Trimming removed 11 bases at V and 0 bases at J, with 7 bases between. CDR1 MNHNY and CDR2 SVGAGI come from the germline V gene (reference sequence). The CDR3 spans 11 residues. The rearrangement links TRBV6-6 to TRBJ1-1; D gene uncertain. The TCR was taken from an adult who was a healthcare worker with PCR-confirmed SARS-CoV-2 infection or an uninfected control (not recorded which). The sequencing used whole blood, collected at baseline. CDR3: CAGIMNTEAFF. The CDR3 coding sequence is TGTGCCGGAATCATGAACACTGAAGCTTTCTTT.